The 10 T cell receptor beta chains in this list originate from one sample, sequenced in a study of breast tumors, draining lymph nodes, adjacent tissues. Axillary draining lymph nodes of breast cancer patients supplied the node samples. One entry per CDR3 protein results from TCRdb running MiXCR on the multiplex PCR reads. Of 200,000 or so distinct CDR3 sequences listed, 30% to 40% are singletons. Sequencing was carried out using axillary lymph node tissue. These receptor sequences come from a female donor with breast cancer. Some clones in this sample may be carry-over from other donors' samples.

This clonotype was recorded at least ten times. The rearrangement uses TRBV4-1 and TRBJ1-5, with D perhaps TRBD1 (5 bases). The CDR3 runs to 13 residues. V was shortened by 0 bases and J by 11 bases, with 11 bases between the two germline ends. Germline assignment: CDR1 MGHRA and CDR2 YSYEKL. Here the CDR3 reads CASSQEQESAQHF. For the CDR3, the DNA is TGCGCCAGCAGCCAAGAACAGGAATCAGCCCAGCATTTT.

This clonotype appeared many times. The chain combines TRBV5-1 with TRBJ2-5; 9 positions agree with TRBD2. Germline CDR1 is SGHRS and CDR2 is YFSETQ. The trim removed 4 bases at V and 5 bases at J, leaving 9 bases unmatched. The CDR3 runs to 15 residues. The CDR3: CASSLAAGGRETQYF. The DNA for the CDR3 is TGCGCCAGCAGCCTCGCGGCGGGGGGGAGGGAGACCCAGTACTTC.

The sample holds a few counts of this clonotype. A much larger clone differs by one base, so this may be a read error. The chain carries TRBV12-3 or TRBV12-4 and TRBJ2-5; possible D gene TRBD1, 6 bases. Trimming took 3 bases from V and 2 from J, leaving 13 bases between them. This CDR3 is built from 15 residues. In DNA, the CDR3 is TGTGCCAGCAGTTTCTTACAGGGCCCTCAAGAGACCCAGTACTTC. It codes for CASSFLQGPQETQYF.

This clonotype was seen just once. This CDR3 is CASTDRAHYGYTF. The CDR3, as DNA: TGTGCCAGCACTGACAGGGCCCACTATGGCTACACCTTC. The V call is TRBV2, the J call TRBJ1-2, with 7 bases identical to TRBD1. This CDR3 contains 13 residues. The V and J ends lost 7 bases and 3 bases, in that order; junction bases with no gene match: 5. Germline-derived CDR1 and CDR2 are SNHLY and FYNNEI.

About this clonotype itself: A clone one base away is much larger, so this may be a read error. This chain joins TRBV7-2 and TRBJ2-3, with D perhaps TRBD1 or TRBD2 (5 bases each). Germline V lookup: CDR1 SGHTA, CDR2 FQGNSA. Deletions cut 1 base from V and 15 bases from J, with 20 bases between. CDR3 length: 14 residues. This CDR3 is CASSLGGVGDTEYF. CDR3 DNA: TGTGCCAGCAGCTTAGGAGGGGTTGGAGATACGGAATATTTT.

This clonotype was seen a few times. The V gene is TRBV6-5, the J gene TRBJ2-3; 12 positions agree with TRBD2. V dropped 2 bases and J dropped 11; count of bases not matched to a gene: 17. The CDR3 is 18 residues long. Germline-derived CDR1 and CDR2 are MNHEY and SVGAGI. The CDR3 protein is CASSYAAPSGRAEGEQYF. In DNA, the CDR3 is TGTGCCAGCAGTTACGCCGCCCCTAGCGGGAGGGCCGAGGGGGAGCAGTATTTT.

There are many counts of this clonotype. The chain has TRBV3-1 and TRBJ1-3; D is undetermined. The CDR3 length is 14 residues. The V gene lost 0 bases and the J gene lost 0 bases, with 3 bases spanning the gap. Germline V gene sequence: CDR1 LGHDT, CDR2 YNNKEL (reference sequence). The CDR3: CASSQEASGNTIYF. The CDR3 nucleotides are TGTGCCAGCAGCCAAGAAGCCTCTGGAAACACCATATATTTT.

The chain joins TRBV6-4 to TRBJ1-5; D gene ambiguous. Germline V CDR1 and CDR2: MRHNA, SNTAGT. The CDR3 length is 13 residues. Trimming took 11 bases from V and 7 from J, leaving 18 bases between them. The CDR3 loop reads CAAHMTPGQPQHF. Written as DNA, the CDR3 is TGTGCCGCTCACATGACTCCGGGGCAGCCCCAGCATTTT.

The chain couples TRBV7-9 to TRBJ1-1, with D possibly TRBD1 on 5 matching bases. Trimming shortened V by 5 bases and J by 5 bases, and 18 bases separated the two germline ends. The CDR3 contains 15 residues. CDR1 and CDR2 (germline): SEHNR, FQNEAQ (reference sequence). CDR3 in amino acids: CASSPPTGLGTEAFF. The CDR3 bases are TGTGCCAGCAGCCCTCCCACAGGCCTGGGAACTGAAGCTTTCTTT. Full variable domain (outside the CDR3, taken from reference TRBV7-9 and TRBJ1-1): DTGVSQNPRHKITKRGQNVTFRCDPISEHNRLYWYRQTLGQGPEFLTYFQNEAQLEKSRLLSDRFSAERPKGSFSTLEIQRTEQGDSAMYLCASSPPTGLGTEAFFGQGTRLTVV.

In its sample, this clonotype was seen many times. The CDR3 region has the DNA TGCAGTGCCCAGACTAGCGGGGGTTACGAGCAGTACTTC. Amino acids: CSAQTSGGYEQYF. The chain is built from TRBV20-1 and TRBJ2-7; 12 positions agree with TRBD2. This CDR3 is 13 amino acids long. Per germline, CDR1 DFQATT and CDR2 SNEGSKA (reference sequence). V lost 6 bases and J lost 4; bases outside the gene matches: 4.